These 10 T cell receptor beta chains came from one sample sequenced in a study of T cell responses to AZD1222 COVID-19 vaccine (TCRdb year 2021). The method was the immunoSEQ multiplex PCR assay. TCRdb provides this immuneACCESS table in a form limited to in-frame rearrangements. Some clones are lacking; in checked studies, under half of them reflect an unresolved V gene, and why the rest are absent is not known. The sample table holds 150,000 to 200,000 clones, of which 93% were seen once. Together, the top ten hold roughly 3.8% of the sample. The meaning of the sample's time point label: baseline before first vaccination. The source was peripheral blood, collected on day 0 of AZD1222 vaccination. These receptor sequences come from an adult in good health.

In this sample, this clone turned up once. The rearrangement links TRBV5-6 to TRBJ2-7; a weak D match, TRBD1 (6 bases). The CDR3 has 15 amino acids. Germline V CDR1 and CDR2: SGHDT, YYEEEE. V gave up 4 bases and J gave up 3 bases, with 17 bases separating them. CDR3 in amino acids: CASSQRTEAFYEQYF. In DNA form, the CDR3 reads TGTGCCAGCAGCCAACGGACAGAGGCTTTCTACGAGCAGTACTTC.

The V and J genes are TRBV13 and TRBJ1-1; D gene ambiguous. Germline loops: CDR1 PRHDT, CDR2 FYEKMQ (reference sequence). V lost 0 bases and J lost 6, with 11 bases in between. This CDR3 has 14 residues. The CDR3 sequence is CASSLGRVASEAFF. CDR3 sequence (DNA): TGTGCCAGCAGCTTAGGTCGGGTAGCGTCTGAAGCTTTCTTT.

The chain links TRBV28 to TRBJ1-2, with TRBD1 identical over 7 bases. The ends lost 6 bases at V and 3 bases at J; junction bases unmatched: 4. The CDR3 consists of 13 residues. The V gene's germline CDR1 is MDHEN and CDR2 SYDVKM. The DNA of the CDR3 is TGTGCCAGCAGACAGGGGACCGACTATGGCTACACCTTC. Residues: CASRQGTDYGYTF.

This chain uses TRBV18 with TRBJ2-1, with D uncertain. Between the trimmed V and J ends, which lost 0 bases and 9 bases, there was a span of 15 bases. There are 15 residues in the CDR3. Germline CDR1 KGHSH, CDR2 LQKENI. The CDR3 DNA reads TGTGCCAGCTCACCACCGAGTAGCTGGTCAGGTGAGCAGTTCTTC. It yields the protein CASSPPSSWSGEQFF.

The chain is built from TRBV30 and TRBJ2-1; 7 bases match TRBD2. The ends lost 2 bases at V and 5 bases at J; junction bases unmatched: 3. The CDR3 has 13 residues. Germline loops: CDR1 GTSNPN, CDR2 SVGIG (reference sequence). The CDR3 loop reads CAWSFLADNEQFF. In nucleotides, the CDR3 is TGTGCCTGGAGTTTTCTAGCGGACAATGAGCAGTTCTTC.

This chain uses TRBV19 with TRBJ2-7, with TRBD1 matching 11 bases. V shed 3 bases and J 3 bases; nucleotides not matched to a gene: 4. The CDR3 runs 15 residues. The germline gives CDR1 LNHDA, CDR2 SQIVND (reference sequence). DNA for the CDR3: TGTGCCAGTAGTATCGGGACAGGGGGACTCTACGAGCAGTACTTC. Its translation: CASSIGTGGLYEQYF.

This clone has just a few counts. This chain connects TRBV11-2 to TRBJ1-5; perhaps TRBD1 as D (6 bases). Germline-derived CDR1 and CDR2 are SGHAT and FQNNGV. CDR3 length: 13 residues. V was pared by 5 bases and J by 5 bases, with 10 bases between. As DNA, the CDR3 is TGTGCCAGCAGCGAGGGGGGGCATCAGCCCCAGCATTTT. Its translation: CASSEGGHQPQHF.

The CDR3: CASSLAGAYEQYF. The CDR3 DNA reads TGTGCCAGCAGCTTGGCTGGGGCCTACGAGCAGTACTTC. The chain links TRBV7-9 to TRBJ2-7; D gene ambiguous. V lost 3 bases to trimming and J lost 2 bases, with 8 bases between them. The CDR3 sequence is 13 residues long. The germline V gene has CDR1 SEHNR and CDR2 FQNEAQ (reference sequence).

V is TRBV2 and J is TRBJ1-6, with 7 bases fitting TRBD1. This CDR3 has 17 amino acids. After removal of 6 bases from V and 14 bases from J, the junction contained 22 bases not matched to a gene. Germline V lookup: CDR1 SNHLY, CDR2 FYNNEI. The CDR3 region has the DNA TGTGCCAGCAGGGGACTCTTGGGACAGATAGGCGATAAGGCCCTCCACTTT. Translated, it gives CASRGLLGQIGDKALHF.

V is TRBV11-2 and J is TRBJ2-1; 10 bases align to TRBD2. V gave up 6 bases and J gave up 5 bases; unmatched junction bases: 13. The length of the CDR3 is 17 residues. CDR1 is SGHAT and CDR2 is FQNNGV in the germline V gene. CDR3 nucleotides: TGTGCCAGCAGATTGGGTAGCGGGAGGATAGCTAACAATGAGCAGTTCTTC. Amino acid sequence: CASRLGSGRIANNEQFF.